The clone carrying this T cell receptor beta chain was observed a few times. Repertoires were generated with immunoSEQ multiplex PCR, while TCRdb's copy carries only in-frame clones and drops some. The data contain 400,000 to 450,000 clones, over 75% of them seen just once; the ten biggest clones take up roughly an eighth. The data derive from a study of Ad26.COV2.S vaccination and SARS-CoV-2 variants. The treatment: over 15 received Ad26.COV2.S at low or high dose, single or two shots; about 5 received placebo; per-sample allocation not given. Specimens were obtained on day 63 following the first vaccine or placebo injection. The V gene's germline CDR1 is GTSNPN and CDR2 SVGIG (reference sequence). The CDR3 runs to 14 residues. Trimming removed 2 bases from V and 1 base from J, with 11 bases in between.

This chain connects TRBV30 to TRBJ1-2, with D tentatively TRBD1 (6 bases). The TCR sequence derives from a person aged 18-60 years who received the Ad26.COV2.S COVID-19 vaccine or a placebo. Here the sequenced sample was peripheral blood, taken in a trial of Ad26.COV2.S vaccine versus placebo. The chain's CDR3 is CAWSKTGYNYGYTF. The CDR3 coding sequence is TGTGCCTGGAGTAAAACAGGGTATAACTATGGCTACACCTTC. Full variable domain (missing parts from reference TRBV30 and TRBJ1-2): SQTIHQWPATLVQPVGSPLSLECTVEGTSNPNLYWYRQAAGRGLQLLFYSVGIGQISSEVPQNLSASRPQDRQFILSSKKLLLSDSGFYLCAWSKTGYNYGYTFGSGTRLTVV.